These 16 T cell receptor beta chains came from one sample sequenced in a study of T cell responses to AZD1222 COVID-19 vaccine. Some clones are missing from TCRdb's copy, which holds only in-frame ones; the method was immunoSEQ multiplex PCR. The sample yields approximately 100,000 clones, about 88% seen once. This specimen consisted of peripheral blood, obtained 28 days after the second AZD1222 dose. The receptors here all came from an adult who received the AZD1222 COVID-19 vaccine.

This chain joins TRBV5-6 and TRBJ2-2, with 9 nucleotides matching TRBD1. The CDR3 runs to 16 residues. In germline, CDR1 is SGHDT, CDR2 YYEEEE. The trim removed 4 bases at V and 4 bases at J, leaving 8 bases unmatched. CDR3 sequence (DNA): TGTGCCAGCAGCGAGTCCGGGACAGGGTTCACCGGGGAGCTGTTTTTT. Translation: CASSESGTGFTGELFF.

The genes are TRBV7-9 and TRBJ1-2; tentative D call: TRBD1 (6 bases). This CDR3 is built from 12 residues. CDR1 and CDR2 (germline): SEHNR, FQNEAQ (reference sequence). Between the trimmed V and J ends, which lost 3 bases and 8 bases, there was a span of 10 bases. CDR3 coding DNA: TGTGCCAGCAGCTTCCCAGGGGTCGGCTACACCTTC. Encoded protein: CASSFPGVGYTF.

The V and J genes are TRBV30 and TRBJ1-1, with D maybe TRBD1 (5 bases). V was shortened by 1 base and J by 11 bases, with 17 bases between the two germline ends. Germline CDR1 reads GTSNPN; CDR2 reads SVGIG (reference sequence). The length of the CDR3 is 13 residues. The CDR3 protein is CAWSAPGLELAFF. CDR3 nucleotide sequence: TGTGCCTGGAGTGCCCCGGGACTCGAGTTGGCTTTCTTT.

The chain is built from TRBV19 and TRBJ1-1; D not resolved. Trimming took off 7 bases at V and 4 bases at J, with 13 bases between the two ends. Germline V CDR1 and CDR2: LNHDA, SQIVND (reference sequence). The CDR3 consists of 13 residues. The CDR3 here is CASIGVGSTEAFF. Written as DNA, the CDR3 is TGTGCCAGTATAGGTGTGGGGAGCACTGAAGCTTTCTTT.

The chain is built from TRBV7-9 and TRBJ2-3, with D possibly matching TRBD1 (7 bases). This CDR3 is 15 amino acids long. Germline loops: CDR1 SEHNR, CDR2 FQNEAQ (reference sequence). Trimming left V 5 bases short and J 4 bases short, with 16 bases between. The CDR3 sequence: CASSTNRGGSDTQYF. In DNA, the CDR3 is TGTGCCAGCAGCACCAACAGGGGAGGTTCAGATACGCAGTATTTT.

This chain uses TRBV3-1 (or the pseudogene TRBV3-2) with TRBJ1-2; TRBD1 might be the D (6 bases). The CDR3 extends over 14 amino acids. The ends were cut back, 0 bases at V and 7 bases at J, with 12 bases in the middle. CDR1 is LGHDT, CDR2 YNNKEL, per germline (reference sequence). CDR3 protein: CASSQDLQGGGYTF. In nucleotides, the CDR3 is TGTGCCAGCAGCCAAGATTTACAGGGCGGTGGCTACACCTTC.

This chain joins TRBV2 and TRBJ1-1; 10 bases match TRBD1. Per germline, CDR1 SNHLY and CDR2 FYNNEI. J gave up 1 base and V 6 bases, and 17 bases lay outside the gene matches. This CDR3 has 19 residues. CDR3 sequence (DNA): TGTGCCAGCAGCGGAGACTCCCGGACAGGGGGTCTCCCGAACACTGAAGCTTTCTTT. Its protein product is CASSGDSRTGGLPNTEAFF.

The table lists this clone with a count of one. The V call is TRBV5-1, the J call TRBJ2-1; tentative D call: TRBD2 (5 bases). Germline-derived CDR1 and CDR2 are SGHRS and YFSETQ. V gave up 0 bases and J gave up 1 base, with 8 bases separating them. The CDR3 consists of 15 residues. The CDR3 region is CASSLDGVSYNEQFF. The DNA for the CDR3 is TGCGCCAGCAGCTTGGACGGGGTATCCTACAATGAGCAGTTCTTC.

The chain has TRBV19 and TRBJ2-7, with TRBD1 as a possible D gene (6 bases). CDR3 length equals 13 residues. From germline, CDR1 is LNHDA and CDR2 SQIVND (reference sequence). Trimming removed 4 bases at V and 3 bases at J, with 10 bases between. The CDR3 DNA is TGTGCCAGTAGTACCGGACAGAGCTACGAGCAGTACTTC. Its protein product is CASSTGQSYEQYF.

V and J are TRBV6-5 and TRBJ1-2, with D maybe TRBD1 (5 bases). This CDR3 has 11 residues. V was clipped by 8 bases and J by 4 bases, with 8 bases between them. The V gene's germline CDR1 is MNHEY and CDR2 SVGAGI. CDR3 amino acids: CASGTTYGYTF. The CDR3 region has the DNA TGTGCCAGCGGGACCACCTATGGCTACACCTTC.

The rearrangement uses TRBV11-1 and TRBJ1-1, with unresolved D. There are 13 residues in the CDR3. Trimming left V 1 base short and J 2 bases short, with 5 bases between. Germline CDR1 reads SGHAT; CDR2 reads FQDESV (reference sequence). CDR3 in amino acids: CASSLDRNTEAFF. CDR3 coding DNA: TGTGCCAGCAGCTTAGACAGAAACACTGAAGCTTTCTTT.

This clone occurred once. The rearrangement uses TRBV11-1 and TRBJ2-3; 7 bases are shared with TRBD2. The trim removed 5 bases at V and 2 bases at J, leaving 10 bases unmatched. CDR1 is SGHAT, CDR2 FQDESV, per germline (reference sequence). The CDR3 is 16 amino acids. For the CDR3, the DNA is TGTGCCAGCAGCCCTCTCACGGGGGGATCCACAGATACGCAGTATTTT. Translation: CASSPLTGGSTDTQYF.

The V gene is TRBV11-2, the J gene TRBJ2-1; 11 bases agree with TRBD2. This CDR3 is built from 15 residues. J lost 9 bases, V lost 0 bases, and 4 bases had no gene match. Germline V gene lookup returns CDR1 SGHAT and CDR2 FQNNGV. CDR3 nucleotides: TGTGCCAGCAGCTTAGATCGACTAGCGGGGCCTGAGCAGTTCTTC. Encoded protein: CASSLDRLAGPEQFF.

V is TRBV19 and J is TRBJ2-5; TRBD2 agrees at 10 bases. Germline V gene data show CDR1 as LNHDA and CDR2 as SQIVND (reference sequence). V lost 5 bases and J lost 5; bases outside the gene matches: 11. There are 16 residues in the CDR3. CDR3 nucleotides: TGTGCCAGTAGTTCGCGACTAGCGGGCCTTTCGGAGACCCAGTACTTC. Translation gives CASSSRLAGLSETQYF. The full variable domain, rest sourced from reference TRBV19 and TRBJ2-5, is DGGITQSPKYLFRKEGQNVTLSCEQNLNHDAMYWYRQDPGQGLRLIYYSQIVNDFQKGDIAEGYSVSREKKESFPLTVTSAQKNPTAFYLCASSSRLAGLSETQYFGPGTRLLVL.

CDR3 bases: TGTGCCACCAGTGAAGGGGGACTAGCGTGGCGGGGGAATGAGCAGTTCTTC. As protein: CATSEGGLAWRGNEQFF. The gene calls are TRBV24-1 and TRBJ2-1; 10 bases line up with TRBD2. CDR3 length: 17 residues. Germline trimming cut 4 bases from V and 7 bases from J; bases unmatched to any gene: 12. Germline CDR1 reads KGHDR; CDR2 reads SFDVKD.

This sequence joins TRBV6-5 and TRBJ2-5, with 9 bases identical to TRBD1. There are 16 residues in the CDR3. Germline V lookup: CDR1 MNHEY, CDR2 SVGAGI. J gave up 4 bases and V 0 bases, and 6 bases lay outside the gene matches. CDR3 DNA sequence: TGTGCCAGCAGTTACTCGAGGACAGGGGCTGGAGAGACCCAGTACTTC. This encodes CASSYSRTGAGETQYF.